This T cell receptor beta chain was sequenced during a study of graft-versus-host responses after intestinal transplantation. Study as a whole: The whole recipient group had anti-thymocyte globulin induction followed by tacrolimus and steroids for approximately three years. Findings and limits, study-wide: Recipient marrow held GvH clones, some first seen in ileum or blood.

Trimming shortened V by 0 bases and J by 4 bases, and 5 bases separated the two germline ends. Germline CDR1 and CDR2: SGDLS and YYNGEE. The CDR3 loop spans 13 amino acids. A word on this clone: Antigen unknown.

The assay was immunoSEQ multiplex PCR, and TCRdb's table has in-frame clones only and misses some. The sample has some 86,000 clones, 75% to 95% seen once. This sample comprised unstimulated CD8+ T cells sorted from spleen or lymph node cells, obtained before intestinal transplant. The source is a human donor who received an intestinal transplant. J is TRBJ2-1 and V is TRBV9, with D uncertain. The DNA of the CDR3 is TGTGCCAGCAGCGTAGAAGAGTACAATGAGCAGTTCTTC. This codes for CASSVEEYNEQFF. Variable domain in full (rest from reference TRBV9 and TRBJ2-1): DSGVTQTPKHLITATGQRVTLRCSPRSGDLSVYWYQQSLDQGLQFLIQYYNGEERAKGNILERFSAQQFPDLHSELNLSSLELGDSALYFCASSVEEYNEQFFGPGTRLTVL.